Listed below are T cell receptor beta chains from one sample, sequenced in a study of cytomegalovirus exposure and HLA in healthy donors. Generated by immunoSEQ multiplex PCR, the TCRdb table keeps only in-frame clones and is missing some. The repertoire holds 110,000 to 150,000 clones, about 80% seen once, with roughly 4.8% in the top ten. Sequencing input: PBMCs. The source is a man in his forties in good health and CMV-seronegative. Both conserved end residues are part of each CDR3. The order of the fields is CDR3 protein, CDR3 DNA, CDR3 length, V gene, clone size, J gene, D gene. A D gene is named only where the DNA matches it firmly. Some rows mark clone size as missing; the rest say once, few, many or name a class of expanded clone.

cdr3_aa: CASSLTGLENIQYF; cdr3_nt: TGTGCCAGCAGTTTAACCGGGTTAGAAAACATTCAGTACTTC; cdr3_length: 14; v_call: TRBV28; clone_size: -; j_call: TRBJ2-4; d_call: -
cdr3_aa: CAWKAGGPSDTQYF; cdr3_nt: TGTGCCTGGAAAGCGGGGGGGCCTTCAGATACGCAGTATTTT; cdr3_length: 14; v_call: TRBV30; clone_size: -; j_call: TRBJ2-3; d_call: TRBD2
cdr3_aa: CASSSRNTEAFF; cdr3_nt: TGTGCCAGCAGCTCCCGGAACACTGAAGCTTTCTTT; cdr3_length: 12; v_call: TRBV5-4; clone_size: -; j_call: TRBJ1-1; d_call: -
cdr3_aa: CASSVTGTGEKLFF; cdr3_nt: TGTGCCAGCAGCGTAACCGGGACAGGGGAAAAACTGTTTTTT; cdr3_length: 14; v_call: TRBV5-4; clone_size: -; j_call: TRBJ1-4; d_call: TRBD1
cdr3_aa: CASSYGQRNTEAFF; cdr3_nt: TGTGCCAGCAGTTACGGACAGCGGAACACTGAAGCTTTCTTT; cdr3_length: 14; v_call: TRBV6-5; clone_size: once; j_call: TRBJ1-1; d_call: -
cdr3_aa: CASSPPGQGFGEKLFF; cdr3_nt: TGTGCCAGCAGCCCGCCGGGACAGGGGTTCGGGGAAAAACTGTTTTTT; cdr3_length: 16; v_call: TRBV7-2; clone_size: -; j_call: TRBJ1-4; d_call: TRBD1
cdr3_aa: CASSSTDLGGLEQFF; cdr3_nt: TGCGCCAGCAGCTCTACGGACTTGGGGGGACTTGAGCAGTTCTTC; cdr3_length: 15; v_call: TRBV5-1; clone_size: -; j_call: TRBJ2-1; d_call: -
cdr3_aa: CASSWDRRGGYTF; cdr3_nt: TGTGCCAGCAGTTGGGACAGAAGGGGCGGCTACACCTTC; cdr3_length: 13; v_call: TRBV28; clone_size: -; j_call: TRBJ1-2; d_call: TRBD1
cdr3_aa: CAWRFRDLPRHEQYF; cdr3_nt: TGTGCCTGGAGATTCCGGGATCTACCACGCCACGAGCAGTACTTC; cdr3_length: 15; v_call: TRBV30; clone_size: once; j_call: TRBJ2-7; d_call: -
cdr3_aa: CASSATSGTSGGSVQFF; cdr3_nt: TGTGCCAGCAGCGCAACGTCCGGGACTAGCGGGGGGTCTGTGCAGTTCTTC; cdr3_length: 17; v_call: TRBV7-3; clone_size: -; j_call: TRBJ2-1; d_call: TRBD2
cdr3_aa: CASNAGNNEQFF; cdr3_nt: TGTGCCAGCAACGCAGGGAACAATGAGCAGTTCTTC; cdr3_length: 12; v_call: TRBV7-6; clone_size: -; j_call: TRBJ2-1; d_call: -
cdr3_aa: CASSPQNRDRVGNTIYF; cdr3_nt: TGTGCCAGCTCACCACAGAACCGGGACAGGGTTGGAAACACCATATATTTT; cdr3_length: 17; v_call: TRBV18; clone_size: -; j_call: TRBJ1-3; d_call: TRBD1
cdr3_aa: CAWMGPNEKLFF; cdr3_nt: TGTGCCTGGATGGGGCCAAATGAAAAACTGTTTTTT; cdr3_length: 12; v_call: TRBV30; clone_size: few; j_call: TRBJ1-4; d_call: -
cdr3_aa: CASSRGTETPLHF; cdr3_nt: TGTGCCAGCAGTCGAGGGACAGAGACACCCCTCCACTTT; cdr3_length: 13; v_call: TRBV6-6; clone_size: -; j_call: TRBJ1-6; d_call: TRBD1
cdr3_aa: CASSFRTSETQYF; cdr3_nt: TGCGCCAGCAGCTTCCGGACTAGTGAGACCCAGTACTTC; cdr3_length: 13; v_call: TRBV5-1; clone_size: -; j_call: TRBJ2-5; d_call: TRBD2
cdr3_aa: CASSPDRGRTEAFF; cdr3_nt: TGTGCCAGCAGCCCGGACAGGGGGCGAACTGAAGCTTTCTTT; cdr3_length: 14; v_call: TRBV9; clone_size: -; j_call: TRBJ1-1; d_call: TRBD1
cdr3_aa: CASSLPDRDGYTF; cdr3_nt: TGTGCCAGCAGTTTACCAGACAGGGACGGCTACACCTTC; cdr3_length: 13; v_call: TRBV28; clone_size: -; j_call: TRBJ1-2; d_call: TRBD1
cdr3_aa: CASSLNRDGEKLFF; cdr3_nt: TGTGCCAGCAGTTTAAACAGGGACGGTGAAAAACTGTTTTTT; cdr3_length: 14; v_call: TRBV28; clone_size: few; j_call: TRBJ1-4; d_call: -
cdr3_aa: CASSYAGPGEAFF; cdr3_nt: TGTGCCAGCAGTTATGCGGGACCTGGTGAAGCTTTCTTT; cdr3_length: 13; v_call: TRBV6-5; clone_size: -; j_call: TRBJ1-1; d_call: -
cdr3_aa: CASSRTEDSNQPQHF; cdr3_nt: TGTGCCAGCAGCAGGACAGAGGATAGCAATCAGCCCCAGCATTTT; cdr3_length: 15; v_call: TRBV7-9; clone_size: once; j_call: TRBJ1-5; d_call: -
cdr3_aa: CASSEITSGAGNSPLHF; cdr3_nt: TGTGCCAGCAGTGAAATCACTTCAGGGGCTGGTAATTCACCCCTCCACTTT; cdr3_length: 17; v_call: TRBV2; clone_size: -; j_call: TRBJ1-6; d_call: -
cdr3_aa: CASSGSGGAEETQYF; cdr3_nt: TGCGCCAGCAGTGGTAGCGGGGGGGCGGAAGAGACCCAGTACTTC; cdr3_length: 15; v_call: TRBV5-1; clone_size: -; j_call: TRBJ2-5; d_call: TRBD2
cdr3_aa: CASSIIREYETQYF; cdr3_nt: TGTGCCAGCAGCATAATACGGGAATATGAAACCCAGTACTTC; cdr3_length: 14; v_call: TRBV21-1; clone_size: -; j_call: TRBJ2-5; d_call: -
cdr3_aa: CAWSRDRGSYNSPLHF; cdr3_nt: TGTGCCTGGAGTAGGGACAGGGGATCCTATAATTCACCCCTCCACTTT; cdr3_length: 16; v_call: TRBV30; clone_size: -; j_call: TRBJ1-6; d_call: TRBD1
cdr3_aa: CAISEGPGEQYF; cdr3_nt: TGTGCCATCAGTGAGGGACCGGGGGAGCAGTACTTC; cdr3_length: 12; v_call: TRBV10-3; clone_size: few; j_call: TRBJ2-5; d_call: -
cdr3_aa: CASSLSAGTYEQYF; cdr3_nt: TGTGCCAGCAGTTTATCGGCGGGAACCTACGAGCAGTACTTC; cdr3_length: 14; v_call: TRBV28; clone_size: -; j_call: TRBJ2-7; d_call: -
cdr3_aa: CASSPGTSKFTGELFF; cdr3_nt: TGCGCCAGCAGCCCTGGGACTAGTAAGTTCACCGGGGAGCTGTTTTTT; cdr3_length: 16; v_call: TRBV5-1; clone_size: -; j_call: TRBJ2-2; d_call: TRBD2
cdr3_aa: CASSGDTGDTQYF; cdr3_nt: TGTGCCAGCAGTGGGGACACCGGGGATACGCAGTATTTT; cdr3_length: 13; v_call: TRBV2; clone_size: -; j_call: TRBJ2-3; d_call: -
cdr3_aa: CASRRQGVNYGYTF; cdr3_nt: TGTGCCAGCAGGAGACAGGGAGTGAACTATGGCTACACCTTC; cdr3_length: 14; v_call: TRBV28; clone_size: -; j_call: TRBJ1-2; d_call: TRBD1
cdr3_aa: CASSQDWDKYEQYF; cdr3_nt: TGCGCCAGCAGCCAAGATTGGGACAAATACGAGCAGTACTTC; cdr3_length: 14; v_call: TRBV4-3; clone_size: -; j_call: TRBJ2-7; d_call: -
cdr3_aa: CASSLRGSVGAEQYF; cdr3_nt: TGTGCCAGCAGTTTGCGGGGAAGTGTAGGGGCCGAGCAGTACTTC; cdr3_length: 15; v_call: TRBV27; clone_size: -; j_call: TRBJ2-7; d_call: -
cdr3_aa: CASSFSGGGNQPQHF; cdr3_nt: TGTGCCAGCAGTTTTTCGGGAGGGGGCAATCAGCCCCAGCATTTT; cdr3_length: 15; v_call: TRBV28; clone_size: once; j_call: TRBJ1-5; d_call: -
cdr3_aa: CASSPLRGRETQYF; cdr3_nt: TGTGCCAGCAGTCCCCTCAGGGGGCGAGAGACCCAGTACTTC; cdr3_length: 14; v_call: TRBV14; clone_size: few; j_call: TRBJ2-5; d_call: TRBD1
cdr3_aa: CASSLEDRGYSYEQYF; cdr3_nt: TGTGCCAGCAGCTTGGAAGACAGGGGCTACTCCTACGAGCAGTACTTC; cdr3_length: 16; v_call: TRBV5-4; clone_size: -; j_call: TRBJ2-7; d_call: TRBD1
cdr3_aa: CASSSRQGPNQPQHF; cdr3_nt: TGTGCCAGCAGCTCTAGACAGGGGCCCAATCAGCCCCAGCATTTT; cdr3_length: 15; v_call: TRBV11-2; clone_size: -; j_call: TRBJ1-5; d_call: TRBD1
cdr3_aa: CASSLSKAGNEQYF; cdr3_nt: TGTGCCAGCAGTTTATCCAAGGCCGGGAATGAGCAGTACTTC; cdr3_length: 14; v_call: TRBV27; clone_size: -; j_call: TRBJ2-7; d_call: -
cdr3_aa: CASSLPGQSTEAFF; cdr3_nt: TGTGCCAGCAGTTTACCTGGACAGTCCACTGAAGCTTTCTTT; cdr3_length: 14; v_call: TRBV28; clone_size: -; j_call: TRBJ1-1; d_call: -
cdr3_aa: CASSYGTAPMGYTF; cdr3_nt: TGTGCCAGCAGTTACGGGACAGCCCCTATGGGCTACACCTTC; cdr3_length: 14; v_call: TRBV6-5; clone_size: -; j_call: TRBJ1-2; d_call: TRBD1
cdr3_aa: CASKVSGDFVVAEKLFF; cdr3_nt: TGCGCCAGCAAAGTTTCCGGGGACTTCGTGGTTGCGGAAAAACTGTTTTTT; cdr3_length: 17; v_call: TRBV5-1; clone_size: -; j_call: TRBJ1-4; d_call: -
cdr3_aa: CASSGRTGDYNEQFF; cdr3_nt: TGTGCCAGCAGCGGCAGGACAGGGGACTACAATGAGCAGTTCTTC; cdr3_length: 15; v_call: TRBV7-2; clone_size: -; j_call: TRBJ2-1; d_call: TRBD1
cdr3_aa: CASSPVRGRHNSPLHF; cdr3_nt: TGTGCCAGCAGTCCAGTGCGGGGCCGGCATAATTCACCCCTCCACTTT; cdr3_length: 16; v_call: TRBV6-4; clone_size: -; j_call: TRBJ1-6; d_call: -
cdr3_aa: CASSVGDGGAWEQYF; cdr3_nt: TGTGCCAGCAGCGTAGGGGACGGGGGGGCCTGGGAGCAGTACTTC; cdr3_length: 15; v_call: TRBV9; clone_size: -; j_call: TRBJ2-7; d_call: TRBD2
cdr3_aa: CASNGGPVYEQYF; cdr3_nt: TGTGCCTCCAACGGGGGGCCCGTCTACGAGCAGTACTTC; cdr3_length: 13; v_call: TRBV19; clone_size: -; j_call: TRBJ2-7; d_call: -
cdr3_aa: CASWRAGGYQETQYF; cdr3_nt: TGTGCCTCTTGGCGGGCAGGGGGGTACCAAGAGACCCAGTACTTC; cdr3_length: 15; v_call: TRBV6-1; clone_size: -; j_call: TRBJ2-5; d_call: -
cdr3_aa: CAWGPTRNTEAFF; cdr3_nt: TGTGCCTGGGGTCCCACCAGGAACACTGAAGCTTTCTTT; cdr3_length: 13; v_call: TRBV30; clone_size: -; j_call: TRBJ1-1; d_call: -
cdr3_aa: CASRDSRAMVTEAFF; cdr3_nt: TGTGCCAGCAGAGATTCCAGGGCTATGGTGACTGAAGCTTTCTTT; cdr3_length: 15; v_call: TRBV28; clone_size: -; j_call: TRBJ1-1; d_call: -
cdr3_aa: CASSPGTLSSYEQYF; cdr3_nt: TGTGCCAGCAGCCCCGGGACTCTGAGCTCCTACGAGCAGTACTTC; cdr3_length: 15; v_call: TRBV21-1; clone_size: -; j_call: TRBJ2-7; d_call: -
cdr3_aa: CASRIQGPSGELFF; cdr3_nt: TGTGCCAGCAGGATACAGGGCCCGAGCGGGGAGCTGTTTTTT; cdr3_length: 14; v_call: TRBV2; clone_size: -; j_call: TRBJ2-2; d_call: -
cdr3_aa: CASSLVAGARFEQFF; cdr3_nt: TGTGCCAGCAGCTTGGTAGCGGGGGCCCGTTTTGAGCAGTTCTTC; cdr3_length: 15; v_call: TRBV13; clone_size: -; j_call: TRBJ2-1; d_call: TRBD2
cdr3_aa: CASSSSLRQGGSYEQYF; cdr3_nt: TGTGCCAGCAGTTCCAGCCTCCGACAGGGTGGCTCCTACGAGCAGTACTTC; cdr3_length: 17; v_call: TRBV27; clone_size: -; j_call: TRBJ2-7; d_call: TRBD1
cdr3_aa: CASSMTSGVYNEQFF; cdr3_nt: TGTGCCAGCAGTATGACTAGCGGGGTATACAATGAGCAGTTCTTC; cdr3_length: 15; v_call: TRBV6-1; clone_size: -; j_call: TRBJ2-1; d_call: TRBD2
cdr3_aa: CASSLAVNEQFF; cdr3_nt: TGCGCCAGCAGCTTGGCCGTAAATGAGCAGTTCTTC; cdr3_length: 12; v_call: TRBV5-1; clone_size: -; j_call: TRBJ2-1; d_call: -
cdr3_aa: CASSLASRSTDTQYF; cdr3_nt: TGTGCCAGCAGCTTAGCGAGCAGGAGCACAGATACGCAGTATTTT; cdr3_length: 15; v_call: TRBV7-2; clone_size: -; j_call: TRBJ2-3; d_call: -
cdr3_aa: CASSLLQGAGGYTF; cdr3_nt: TGTGCCAGCAGCTTGTTGCAGGGGGCGGGGGGCTACACCTTC; cdr3_length: 14; v_call: TRBV5-6; clone_size: -; j_call: TRBJ1-2; d_call: TRBD1
cdr3_aa: CASSGGRSSYNEQFF; cdr3_nt: TGCGCCAGCAGTGGGGGCCGAAGCTCCTACAATGAGCAGTTCTTC; cdr3_length: 15; v_call: TRBV10-1; clone_size: -; j_call: TRBJ2-1; d_call: -
cdr3_aa: CASSLDTYEQYF; cdr3_nt: TGTGCCAGCAGCTTGGATACCTACGAGCAGTACTTC; cdr3_length: 12; v_call: TRBV5-6; clone_size: -; j_call: TRBJ2-7; d_call: -
cdr3_aa: CASSQNRQVNEQFF; cdr3_nt: TGCGCCAGCAGCCAGAACAGACAGGTGAATGAGCAGTTCTTC; cdr3_length: 14; v_call: TRBV4-3; clone_size: -; j_call: TRBJ2-1; d_call: -
cdr3_aa: CASSVAVQGRHEQYF; cdr3_nt: TGTGCCAGCAGCGTAGCAGTCCAGGGGCGACACGAGCAGTACTTC; cdr3_length: 15; v_call: TRBV9; clone_size: -; j_call: TRBJ2-7; d_call: -
cdr3_aa: CASSELAGGGTDTQYF; cdr3_nt: TGTGCCAGCAGTGAACTAGCGGGGGGGGGCACAGATACGCAGTATTTT; cdr3_length: 16; v_call: TRBV2; clone_size: -; j_call: TRBJ2-3; d_call: TRBD2
cdr3_aa: CASNYGQGATEAFF; cdr3_nt: TGTGCCAGCAACTACGGACAGGGGGCAACAGAAGCTTTCTTT; cdr3_length: 14; v_call: TRBV27; clone_size: -; j_call: TRBJ1-1; d_call: TRBD1